Described below is a single T cell receptor beta chain sequence and its context. Its target is unknown. Preparing the TCRbeta library involved the use of unique molecular identifiers. TCRdb fed the PCR reads into MiXCR, producing one record per CDR3 protein. The sample has 490,000 or so distinct CDR3 sequences; roughly a tenth are singletons. The sample is drawn from a study of T-cell reconstitution after alpha-beta-depleted transplantation in children. The germline V gene has CDR1 DFQATT and CDR2 SNEGSKA (reference sequence). The ends lost 2 bases at V and 4 bases at J; junction bases unmatched: 8. This CDR3 is built from 15 residues. Study findings and constraints: Expanded graft clones, several hundred of them, were reportedly the source of alpha-beta T cells about two months after transplant. At day 60, the high TCRbeta diversity found in some patients originated from recipient T cells and thymic progenitors that had survived. Newly made T cells mostly supplied T-cell counts and diversity one year after transplant.

The J gene is TRBJ2-5, the V gene TRBV20-1, with 9 bases identical to TRBD1. The receptor was derived from a child aged 2 to 15 with inherited bone marrow failure, due to receive a stem cell transplant. The input for sequencing was PBMCs, taken before TCRalphabeta/CD19-depleted stem cell transplant. CDR3: CSARRDGTGRETQYF. For the CDR3, the DNA is TGCAGTGCTAGACGGGACGGGACAGGGCGAGAGACCCAGTACTTC.